This T cell receptor (beta chain) is drawn from a study of blood T cell repertoires in COVID-19. On the study more broadly: PBMCs, B-cell-depleted T cells, or T cells were the source of the cDNA or gDNA that made up the material.

The V end was cut by 2 bases, the J end by 8 bases, with 6 bases between. CDR3 size: 12 residues. The germline V gene has CDR1 SGHAT and CDR2 FQNNGV. As originally analysed: It was from reference gene primer amplification that nucleated cell counts were estimated. Repertoires were generated with immunoSEQ multiplex PCR, while TCRdb's copy carries only in-frame clones and drops some. D and trimming come from the DNA, and the V and J calls and clone size come from that table. Counted here are approximately 280,000 clones, 85% occurring once; the ten biggest clones make up roughly 2.5%. Participants' own reports of clinical history determined their cohort assignment. In Cohort 3, a recovered donor had either two negative PCRs, clearance, or symptom resolution.

The TCR sequence derives from a woman between 45 and 65 years old who had recovered from COVID-19. The chain combines TRBV11-2 with TRBJ1-4; D not certain. The sample consisted of PBMCs or T cells enriched from blood (not recorded which). CDR3 DNA sequence: TGTGCCAGCAGCTTATTGCGAGAAAAACTGTTTTTT. Encoded protein: CASSLLREKLFF.